Given below is one T cell receptor beta chain in context. The antigen remains unidentified. The data are from a study of response to subunit inactivated influenza vaccine. TCRdb fed the RT-PCR reads into MiXCR, producing one record per CDR3 protein. This sample yields 650,000 to 800,000 distinct CDR3 sequences, of which about 15% are seen a single time; 5.5% to 7% belongs to the top ten. General study results and limits: There was a suggestion from the authors that each seasonal influenza vaccination recruits few new T cells.

The V and J ends lost 1 base and 0 bases respectively, with 13 bases between them. The CDR3 is 16 amino acids. Germline assignment: CDR1 DFQATT and CDR2 SNEGSKA (reference sequence). The chain is built from TRBV20-1 and TRBJ1-3; perhaps TRBD1 as D (6 bases). The receptor was derived from a man aged 50-59 years who received an inactivated influenza vaccine. The sample in question was PBMCs from blood, obtained less than 15 days before vaccination. The CDR3: CSARGQGHSSGNTIYF. In DNA, the CDR3 is TGCAGTGCTAGAGGGCAGGGACACAGCTCTGGAAACACCATATATTTT.